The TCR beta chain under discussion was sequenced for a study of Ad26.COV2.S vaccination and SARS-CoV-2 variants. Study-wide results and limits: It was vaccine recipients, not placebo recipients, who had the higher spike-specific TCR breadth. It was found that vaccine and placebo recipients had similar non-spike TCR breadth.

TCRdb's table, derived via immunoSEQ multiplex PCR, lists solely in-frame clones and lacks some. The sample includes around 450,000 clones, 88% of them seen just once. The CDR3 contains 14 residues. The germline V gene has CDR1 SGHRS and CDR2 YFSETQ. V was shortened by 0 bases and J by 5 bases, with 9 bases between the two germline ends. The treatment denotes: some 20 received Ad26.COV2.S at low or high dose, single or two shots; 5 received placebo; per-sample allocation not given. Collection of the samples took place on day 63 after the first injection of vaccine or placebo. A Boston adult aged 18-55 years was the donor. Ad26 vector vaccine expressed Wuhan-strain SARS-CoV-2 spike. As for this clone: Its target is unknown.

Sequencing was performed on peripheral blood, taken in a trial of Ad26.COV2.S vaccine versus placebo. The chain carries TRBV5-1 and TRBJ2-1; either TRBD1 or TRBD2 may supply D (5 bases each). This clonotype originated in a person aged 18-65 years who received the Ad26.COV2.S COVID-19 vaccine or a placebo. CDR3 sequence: CASSLGGWNNEQFF. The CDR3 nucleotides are TGCGCCAGCAGCTTGGGGGGGTGGAACAATGAGCAGTTCTTC.